What follows are 17 T cell receptor delta chains derived from one specimen sequenced in a study of gamma delta lymphoproliferative disorders and STAT genes. TCRdb re-called the multiplex PCR reads through CATT. The table shows about 1,300 delta-chain clones, with around 0.84% occurring only once. PBMCs from patients and controls supplied the genomic DNA for sequencing. Sequencing used blood. These receptors were collected from a human donor in good health.

This clone was observed a few times. It differs at one base from a far larger clone, so likely a read error. Other nucleotide sequences from this sample produce the same CDR3. This chain connects TRAV38-2/DV8 to TRDJ1; 8 bases match TRDD3. The germline gives CDR1 TSESDYY, CDR2 QEAYKQQN. V gave up 0 bases and J gave up 0 bases; unmatched junction bases: 19. The CDR3 has 21 residues. Here the CDR3 DNA reads TGTGCTTATAGGAGCGCAATACTAGGGGATACCTATACATGGTACACCGATAAACTCATCTTT. Protein sequence: CAYRSAILGDTYTWYTDKLIF.

Of note for this clone: The protein TCRdb gives is from a much larger clone and does not agree with this DNA's translation at residue 13, likely a read error; the protein shown here comes from the DNA. The DNA of the CDR3 is TGTGCCTGTGACCGAGTTGGACCGTACACCGATAAATTCATCTTT. This sequence encodes CACDRVGPYTDKFIF. This chain links TRDV2 with TRDJ1; D not resolved. The CDR3 spans 15 residues. Per the germline V gene, CDR1 is GEAIGNYY and CDR2 is EKD.

On this clone: This likely reflects a read error, since a far larger clone is one base away. The same CDR3 arises from other DNA sequences in this sample as well. The V call is TRDV2, the J call TRDJ1, with D possibly matching TRDD2 (5 bases). V was clipped by 1 base and J by 0 bases, with 26 bases between them. In germline, CDR1 is GEAIGNYY, CDR2 EKD. The CDR3 is made up of 20 amino acids. The CDR3 protein is CACDTMSSYGANYYTDKLIF. CDR3 nucleotide sequence: TGTGCCTGTGACACTATGAGCTCCTATGGAGCCAACTACTACACCGATAAACTCATCTTT.

This clone has just a few counts. TCRdb's listed protein matches a much larger clone and diverges from this DNA's translation at residue 6, likely through a read error; the protein shown comes from the DNA. The genes are TRDV1 and TRDJ1; 10 bases are shared with TRDD3. This CDR3 has 17 amino acids. The germline CDR1 and CDR2 sequences are TSWWSYY and QGS. Trimming took 4 bases from V and 0 from J; bases not matched to a gene: 8. The CDR3 DNA reads as TGTGCTCTTGGGGTGGCCTACACTGGGGGATACACCGATAAACTCATCTTT. Its translation is CALGVAYTGGYTDKLIF.

This clone was picked up a small number of times. A far larger clone is off by one base, so a read error is likely. Other nucleotide sequences in the sample specify the same CDR3. The V and J genes are TRDV2 and TRDJ1; possibly TRDD3 for D (5 bases). Germline CDR1 reads GEAIGNYY; CDR2 reads EKD. This CDR3 is built from 14 residues. CDR3 sequence: CACDTVLDTDKLIF. CDR3 coding DNA: TGTGCCTGTGACACTGTACTGGACACCGATAAACTTATCTTT.

This clone was counted between two and nine times. This DNA's translation and the protein TCRdb lists, from a much larger clone, do not match at residues 11 and 17, likely due to a read error; the protein shown is translated from the DNA. The chain links TRDV1 to TRDJ1; 8 positions agree with TRDD3. The CDR3 runs 24 residues. From germline, CDR1 is TSWWSYY and CDR2 QGS. The J segment lost 0 bases and the V segment lost 2 bases, leaving 29 bases of the junction unmatched. The CDR3 region is CALGEYLVANSITGGPEYTDKLIF. The CDR3 bases are TGTGCTCTTGGGGAATATTTGGTCGCCAATTCCATAACTGGGGGCCCGGAGTACACCGATAAACTCATCTTT.

With regard to this clone: The protein TCRdb gives is from a much larger clone and does not agree with this DNA's translation at residue 14, likely a read error; the protein shown here comes from the DNA. This chain uses TRDV1 with TRDJ1, with no clear D. V was shortened by 5 bases and J by 7 bases, with 38 bases between the two germline ends. Looked up from germline, CDR1 is TSWWSYY and CDR2 is QGS. CDR3 length: 21 amino acids. The chain's CDR3 is CALGQPLPHPLRLRDPSKLIF. DNA of the CDR3: TGTGCTCTTGGGCAACCCTTGCCACATCCCCTGAGACTGAGGGACCCCTCTAAACTCATCTTT.

This clone was counted at least ten times. A far larger clone is only one base removed, so a read error is likely. Other DNA sequences from this sample encode an identical CDR3 as well. The chain is built from TRDV2 and TRDJ1; D is unresolved. V was pared by 7 bases and J by 0 bases, with 17 bases between. Germline CDR1 is GEAIGNYY and CDR2 is EKD. The CDR3 runs 15 residues. DNA of the CDR3: TGTGCCTGCGACCGAGTTGGACCGTACACCGATAAACTCATCTTT. It yields the protein CACDRVGPYTDKLIF.

This clone was detected a few times. This DNA's translation differs at residue 15 from TCRdb's protein, which comes from a much larger clone; a read error is likely, and the protein shown is translated from the DNA. The rearrangement uses TRDV2 and TRDJ1; TRDD3 matches 11 bases. From germline, CDR1 is GEAIGNYY and CDR2 EKD. This CDR3 has 17 residues. The CDR3 sequence is CACDTLRLGDNTDKHIF. Here the CDR3 DNA reads TGTGCCTGTGACACCCTACGACTGGGGGATAACACCGATAAACACATCTTT.

The sample holds a few counts of this clone. A far larger clone is one base from this, pointing to a likely read error. The sample contains more than one DNA sequence encoding this CDR3. The chain couples TRDV1 to TRDJ1, with TRDD3 matching 10 bases. This CDR3 has 20 amino acids. V lost 4 bases, J lost 4 bases, and 21 bases stayed unmatched. Germline V gives CDR1 TSWWSYY, CDR2 QGS. As DNA, the CDR3 is TGTGCTCTTGGGGTCGCCTTCCTATCAGGGGGATACGCCACGATCGATAAACTCATCTTT. This translates into CALGVAFLSGGYATIDKLIF.

This clone was detected a few times. The protein in TCRdb stems from a much larger clone and differs at residue 14 from this DNA's translation, likely a read error; here the protein is translated from the DNA. The rearrangement joins TRDV2 to TRDJ1, with D maybe TRDD3 (6 bases). There are 16 residues in the CDR3. CDR1 and CDR2 from the germline V gene are GEAIGNYY and EKD. CDR3 protein: CACDTVGARGTDKPIF. The CDR3 DNA reads as TGTGCCTGTGACACCGTGGGGGCCCGGGGAACCGATAAACCCATCTTT.

There are a few counts of this clone. With only one base between it and a far larger clone, this is likely a read error. Different DNA sequences within this sample yield the same CDR3. The chain is built from TRDV2 and TRDJ1; tentatively, D is TRDD3 (6 bases). The CDR3 is 16 amino acids. Germline CDR1 is GEAIGNYY and CDR2 is EKD. The CDR3 DNA reads TGTGCTTGTGACACCGTGGGGGCCCGGGGAACCGATAAACTCATCTTT. This sequence encodes CACDTVGARGTDKLIF.

This clone was seen a few times. A read error is the likely source, as a far larger clone sits one nucleotide away. The identical CDR3 is also encoded by other nucleotide sequences in the sample. This chain joins TRDV2 and TRDJ1; D remains ambiguous. The CDR3 extends over 14 amino acids. Germline values: CDR1 GEAIGNYY, CDR2 EKD. Trimming removed 1 base at V and 0 bases at J, with 8 bases between. This CDR3 is CACDTVLDTDKLIF. In DNA form, the CDR3 reads TGTGCCTGTGACACTGTGCTGGACACCGATAAACTCATCTTT.

For this clone: A far larger clone is just one base off, so this is likely a read error. At the DNA level, this CDR3 is encoded by other sequences in the same sample as well. The chain employs TRDV2 and TRDJ1; 11 nucleotides align to TRDD3. The CDR3 extends over 17 amino acids. Germline V gene lookup returns CDR1 GEAIGNYY and CDR2 EKD. The CDR3 DNA reads as TGTGCCTGTGACACCCTACGACTGGGGGATAACACCGATAAACTCATTTTT. This translates into CACDTLRLGDNTDKLIF.

This clone has a handful of counts. The amino acid sequence in TCRdb belongs to a much larger clone and departs from this DNA's translation at residues 4 and 11, likely a sequencing read error; the sequence shown is translated from the DNA. The chain uses TRDV2 and TRDJ1; the match to TRDD3 covers 13 bases. V shed 5 bases, J shed 2 bases, and the junction held 13 bases outside the gene matches. CDR1 and CDR2 from the germline V gene are GEAIGNYY and EKD. CDR3 size: 18 residues. CDR3 in amino acids: CACGALLGDTGLTDKLIF. The CDR3 nucleotides read TGTGCCTGTGGCGCCCTACTGGGGGATACGGGCTTAACCGATAAACTCATCTTT.

This clone came up a few times. TCRdb pairs this DNA with a much larger clone's protein that differs at residue 14, likely a read error; the protein shown was translated from the DNA. CDR3 DNA: TGTGCCTGTGACACCGTGGGGGATATCGGCGATAAACTCACCTTT. Amino acid sequence: CACDTVGDIGDKLTF. The chain joins TRDV2 to TRDJ1; 9 nucleotides line up with TRDD3. The CDR3 loop spans 15 amino acids. From germline, CDR1 is GEAIGNYY and CDR2 EKD.

With regard to this clone: This DNA's translation and the protein TCRdb lists, from a much larger clone, do not match at residue 9, likely due to a read error; the protein shown is translated from the DNA. The V and J genes are TRDV2 and TRDJ1; 8 bases line up with TRDD3. J lost 4 bases, V lost 0 bases, and 6 bases had no gene match. The CDR3 covers 15 residues. CDR1 and CDR2 from the germline V gene are GEAIGNYY and EKD. The CDR3 nucleotides are TGTGCCTGTGACACCGTGGGGGATGTCGGCGATAAACTCATCTTT. This translates into CACDTVGDVGDKLIF.